This T cell receptor (beta chain) was captured by sequencing in a study of blood T cells in healthy people across ages. The authors drew 8 to 10 milliliters of peripheral blood from each donor. V lost 2 bases, J lost 5 bases, and 6 bases stayed unmatched. The germline CDR1 and CDR2 sequences are SGDLS and YYNGEE. This CDR3 comprises 15 residues. Through a sample-barcoded 5' primer and a J-beta primer mix, a second PCR was run for roughly 7 to 12 cycles. Each cDNA molecule was tagged by a template-switch adaptor that had 12 random nucleotides. One entry per CDR3 protein results from TCRdb running MiXCR on the 5' RACE reads. The table has hundreds of thousands of distinct CDR3 sequences, roughly half seen once.

Source material: blood. V usage is TRBV9 and J usage is TRBJ2-5; 10 nucleotides align to TRBD2. This TCR was sampled from a woman aged 80 or over in good health. CDR3 bases: TGTGCCAGCAGCGTTAGCGGGGGGAGTTCGGAGACCCAGTACTTC. This gives the protein CASSVSGGSSETQYF.